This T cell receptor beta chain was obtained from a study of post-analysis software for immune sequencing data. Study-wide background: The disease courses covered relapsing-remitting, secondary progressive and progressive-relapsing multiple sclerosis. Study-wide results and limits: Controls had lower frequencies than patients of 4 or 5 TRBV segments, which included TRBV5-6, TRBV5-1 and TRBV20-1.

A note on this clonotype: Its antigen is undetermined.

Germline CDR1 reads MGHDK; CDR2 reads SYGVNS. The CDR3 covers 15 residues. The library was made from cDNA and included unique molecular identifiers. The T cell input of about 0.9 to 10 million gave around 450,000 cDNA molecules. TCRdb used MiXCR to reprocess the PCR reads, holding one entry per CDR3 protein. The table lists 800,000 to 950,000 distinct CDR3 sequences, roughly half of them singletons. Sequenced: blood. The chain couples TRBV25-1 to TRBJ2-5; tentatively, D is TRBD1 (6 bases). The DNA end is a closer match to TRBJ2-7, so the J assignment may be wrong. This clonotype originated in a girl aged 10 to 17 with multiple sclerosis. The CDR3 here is CASSERQVLSYEQYF. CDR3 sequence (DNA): TGTGCCAGCAGTGAACGACAGGTTCTCTCCTACGAGCAGTACTTC.